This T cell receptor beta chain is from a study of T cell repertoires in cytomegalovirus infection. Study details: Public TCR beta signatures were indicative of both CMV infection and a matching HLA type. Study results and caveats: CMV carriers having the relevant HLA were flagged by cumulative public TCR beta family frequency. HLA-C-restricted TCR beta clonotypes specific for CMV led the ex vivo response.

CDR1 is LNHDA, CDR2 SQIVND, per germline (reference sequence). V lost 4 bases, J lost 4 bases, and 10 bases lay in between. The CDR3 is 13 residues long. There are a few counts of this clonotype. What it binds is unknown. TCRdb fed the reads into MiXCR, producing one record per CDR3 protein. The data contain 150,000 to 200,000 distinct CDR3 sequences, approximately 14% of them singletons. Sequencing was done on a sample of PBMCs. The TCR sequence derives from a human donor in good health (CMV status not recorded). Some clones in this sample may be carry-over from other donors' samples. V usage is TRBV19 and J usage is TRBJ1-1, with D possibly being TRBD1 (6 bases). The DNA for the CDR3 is TGTGCCAGTAGTACCGGAGGGGGCACTGAAGCTTTCTTT. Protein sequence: CASSTGGGTEAFF.